This TCR beta chain was obtained from a study of response to subunit inactivated influenza vaccine. Regarding the study as a whole: Authors suggested few new T cells are recruited by each seasonal influenza vaccination.

Germline CDR1 LNHDA, CDR2 SQIVND (reference sequence). V lost 4 bases and J 5 bases, leaving 11 bases between the germline ends. The CDR3 sequence is 13 residues long. A remark on this clonotype: Its antigen is not identified.

TCRdb re-called the RT-PCR reads with MiXCR, one entry per CDR3 protein. This table has 650,000 or so distinct CDR3 sequences, about 15% appearing once. This chain uses TRBV19 with TRBJ1-1; tentative D call: TRBD1 (6 bases). The source is a man aged 50 or older who received an inactivated influenza vaccine. Sequencing used PBMCs from blood, obtained approximately 15 days before vaccination. The CDR3 DNA is TGTGCCAGTAGTAAACAGGGTTGGACTGAAGCTTTCTTT. This sequence encodes CASSKQGWTEAFF.